This T cell receptor beta chain is from a study of CD8 T cells in Susac syndrome. CDR1 is SGDLS, CDR2 YYNGEE, per germline. Trimming removed 4 bases from V and 2 bases from J, with 18 bases in between. This CDR3 is 16 amino acids long. The RNA input was roughly 0.45 to 1 ug, and it was reverse transcribed with random hexamers. From the immunoSEQ multiplex PCR reads, TCRdb called clonotypes with MiXCR, one entry per CDR3 protein. This sample yields about 180,000 distinct CDR3 sequences, of which approximately 96% are seen a single time; approximately 0.09% belongs to the top ten. Sequencing of TCR beta was carried out in blood CD8+ and CD4+ T cells. The study used treatment-naive patients who had stable or active relapsing-remitting disease as multiple sclerosis controls. Negative isolation yielded CD8+ and CD4+ T cells; FACS enriched TEMRA cells.

Sequenced material: CD4+ T cells from PBMCs. The chain links TRBV9 to TRBJ2-5; weak D call: TRBD1 (5 bases). The clonotype originates from a human donor with multiple sclerosis. The CDR3 DNA reads TGTGCCAGCAGCCCCAGACAGATCCTGACACAAGAGACCCAGTACTTC. Translation: CASSPRQILTQETQYF.